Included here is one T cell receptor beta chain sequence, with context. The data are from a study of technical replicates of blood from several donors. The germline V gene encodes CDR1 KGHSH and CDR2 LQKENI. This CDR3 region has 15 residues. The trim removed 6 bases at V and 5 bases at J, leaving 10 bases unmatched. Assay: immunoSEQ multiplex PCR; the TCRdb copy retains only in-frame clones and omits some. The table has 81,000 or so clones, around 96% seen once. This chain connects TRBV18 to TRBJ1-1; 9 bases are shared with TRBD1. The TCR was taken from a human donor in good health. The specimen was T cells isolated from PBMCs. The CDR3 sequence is CASSRGGTGMTEAFF. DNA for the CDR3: TGTGCCAGCTCCCGTGGAGGGACAGGGATGACTGAAGCTTTCTTT.